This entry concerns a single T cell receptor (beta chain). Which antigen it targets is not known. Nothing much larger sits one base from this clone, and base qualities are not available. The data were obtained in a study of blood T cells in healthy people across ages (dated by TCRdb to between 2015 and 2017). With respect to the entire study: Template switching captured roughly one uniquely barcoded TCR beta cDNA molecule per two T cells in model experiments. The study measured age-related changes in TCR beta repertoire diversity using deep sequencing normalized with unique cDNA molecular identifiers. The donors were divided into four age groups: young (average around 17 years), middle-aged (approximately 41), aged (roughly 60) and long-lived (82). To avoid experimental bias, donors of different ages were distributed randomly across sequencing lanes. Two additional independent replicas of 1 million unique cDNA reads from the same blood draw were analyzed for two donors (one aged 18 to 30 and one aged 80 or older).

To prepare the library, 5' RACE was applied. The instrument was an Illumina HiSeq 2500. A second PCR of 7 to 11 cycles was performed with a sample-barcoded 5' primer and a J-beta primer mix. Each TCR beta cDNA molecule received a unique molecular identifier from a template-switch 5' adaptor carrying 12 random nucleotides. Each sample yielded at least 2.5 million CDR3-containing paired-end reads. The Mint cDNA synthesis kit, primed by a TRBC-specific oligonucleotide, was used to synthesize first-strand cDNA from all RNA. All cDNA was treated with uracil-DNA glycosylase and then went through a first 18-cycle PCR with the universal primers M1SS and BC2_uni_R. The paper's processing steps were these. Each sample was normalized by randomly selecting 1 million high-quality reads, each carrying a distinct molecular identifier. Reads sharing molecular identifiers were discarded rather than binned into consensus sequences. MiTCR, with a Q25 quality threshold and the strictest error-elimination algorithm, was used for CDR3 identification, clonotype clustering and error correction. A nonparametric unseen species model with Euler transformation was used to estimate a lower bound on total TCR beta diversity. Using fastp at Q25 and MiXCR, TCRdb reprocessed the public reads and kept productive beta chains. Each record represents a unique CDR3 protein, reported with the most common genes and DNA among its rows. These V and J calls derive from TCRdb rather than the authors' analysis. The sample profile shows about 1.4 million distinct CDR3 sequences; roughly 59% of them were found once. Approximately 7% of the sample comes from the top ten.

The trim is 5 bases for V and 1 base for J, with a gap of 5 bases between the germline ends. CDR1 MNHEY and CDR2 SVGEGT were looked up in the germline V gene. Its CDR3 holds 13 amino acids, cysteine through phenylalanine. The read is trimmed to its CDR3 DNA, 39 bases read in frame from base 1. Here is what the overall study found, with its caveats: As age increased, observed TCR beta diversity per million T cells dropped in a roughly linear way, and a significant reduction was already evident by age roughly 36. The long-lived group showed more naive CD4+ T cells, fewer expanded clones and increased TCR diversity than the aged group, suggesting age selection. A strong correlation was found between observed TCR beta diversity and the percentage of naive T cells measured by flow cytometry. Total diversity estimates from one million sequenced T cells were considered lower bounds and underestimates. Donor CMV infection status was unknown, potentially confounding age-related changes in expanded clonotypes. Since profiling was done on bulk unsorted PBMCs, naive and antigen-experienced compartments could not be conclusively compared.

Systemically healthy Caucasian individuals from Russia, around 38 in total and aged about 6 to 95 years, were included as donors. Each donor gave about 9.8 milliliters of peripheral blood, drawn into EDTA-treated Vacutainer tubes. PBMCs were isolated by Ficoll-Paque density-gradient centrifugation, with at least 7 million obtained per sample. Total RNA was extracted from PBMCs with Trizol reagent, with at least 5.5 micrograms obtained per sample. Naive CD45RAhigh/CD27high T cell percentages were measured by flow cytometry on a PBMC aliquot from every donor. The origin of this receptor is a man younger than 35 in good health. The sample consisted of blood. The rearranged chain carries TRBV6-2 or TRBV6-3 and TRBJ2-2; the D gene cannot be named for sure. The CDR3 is CASSTENTGELFF. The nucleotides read TGTGCCAGCAGTACAGAGAACACCGGGGAGCTGTTTTTT.